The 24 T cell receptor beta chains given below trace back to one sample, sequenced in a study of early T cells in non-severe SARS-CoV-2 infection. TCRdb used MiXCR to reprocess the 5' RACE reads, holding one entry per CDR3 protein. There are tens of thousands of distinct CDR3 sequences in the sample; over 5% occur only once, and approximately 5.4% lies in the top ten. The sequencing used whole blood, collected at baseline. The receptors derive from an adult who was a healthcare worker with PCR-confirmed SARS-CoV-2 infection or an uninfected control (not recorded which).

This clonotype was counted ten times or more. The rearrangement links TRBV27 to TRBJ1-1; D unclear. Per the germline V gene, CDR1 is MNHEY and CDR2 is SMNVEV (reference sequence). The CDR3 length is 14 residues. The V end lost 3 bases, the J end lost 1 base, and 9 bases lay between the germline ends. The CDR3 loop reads CASSLHKPNTEAFF. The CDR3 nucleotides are TGTGCCAGCAGTTTGCACAAACCGAACACTGAAGCTTTCTTT.

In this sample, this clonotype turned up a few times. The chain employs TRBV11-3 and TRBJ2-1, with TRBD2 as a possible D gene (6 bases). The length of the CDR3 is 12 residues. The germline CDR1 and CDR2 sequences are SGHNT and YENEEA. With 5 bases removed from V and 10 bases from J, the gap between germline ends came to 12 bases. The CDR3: CASSHGTLEQFF. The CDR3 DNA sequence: TGTGCCAGCAGCCATGGGACTTTAGAGCAGTTCTTC.

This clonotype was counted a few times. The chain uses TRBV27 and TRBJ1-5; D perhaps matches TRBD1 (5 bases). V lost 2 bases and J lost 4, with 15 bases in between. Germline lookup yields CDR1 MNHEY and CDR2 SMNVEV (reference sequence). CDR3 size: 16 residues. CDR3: CASSLIGLGGNQPQHF. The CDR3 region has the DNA TGTGCCAGCAGTTTAATAGGGCTCGGGGGGAATCAGCCCCAGCATTTT.

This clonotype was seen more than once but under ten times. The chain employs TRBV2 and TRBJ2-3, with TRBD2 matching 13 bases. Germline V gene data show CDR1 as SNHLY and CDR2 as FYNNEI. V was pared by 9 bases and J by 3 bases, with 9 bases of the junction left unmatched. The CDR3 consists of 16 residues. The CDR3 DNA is TGTGCCAGTGGACTAGCGGGAGTAGGGAGGACAGATACGCAGTATTTT. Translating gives CASGLAGVGRTDTQYF.

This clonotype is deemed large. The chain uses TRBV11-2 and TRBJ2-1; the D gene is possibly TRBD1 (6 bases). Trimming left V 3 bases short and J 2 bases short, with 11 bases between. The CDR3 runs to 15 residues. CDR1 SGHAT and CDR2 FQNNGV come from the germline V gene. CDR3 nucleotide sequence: TGTGCCAGCAGCTTCGGGACAAATACCTACAATGAGCAGTTCTTC. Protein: CASSFGTNTYNEQFF. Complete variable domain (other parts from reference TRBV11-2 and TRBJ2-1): EAGVAQSPRYKIIEKRQSVAFWCNPISGHATLYWYQQILGQGPKLLIQFQNNGVVDDSQLPKDRFSAERLKGVDSTLKIQPAKLEDSAVYLCASSFGTNTYNEQFFGPGTRLTVL.

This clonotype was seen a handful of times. The CDR3 protein is CASSLEDSFSGNTIYF. Written as DNA, the CDR3 is TGCGCCAGCAGCTTGGAGGACAGCTTCTCTGGAAACACCATATATTTT. The chain joins TRBV5-1 to TRBJ1-3; D is perhaps TRBD1 (6 bases). CDR1 is SGHRS and CDR2 is YFSETQ in the germline V gene. With 0 bases removed from V and 0 bases from J, the gap between germline ends came to 10 bases. The CDR3 length is 16 residues.

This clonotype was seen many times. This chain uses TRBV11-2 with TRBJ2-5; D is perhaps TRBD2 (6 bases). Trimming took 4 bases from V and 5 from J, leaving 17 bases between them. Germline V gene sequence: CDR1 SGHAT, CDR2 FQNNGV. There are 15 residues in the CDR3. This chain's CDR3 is CASSWRDQGWETQYF. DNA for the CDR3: TGTGCCAGCAGCTGGAGGGATCAAGGGTGGGAGACCCAGTACTTC.

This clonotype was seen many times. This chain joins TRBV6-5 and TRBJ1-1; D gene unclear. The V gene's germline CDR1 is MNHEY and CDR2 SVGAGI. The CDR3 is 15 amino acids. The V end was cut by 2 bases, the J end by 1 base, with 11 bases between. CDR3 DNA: TGTGCCAGCAGTTACGCGGATGCACCGAACACTGAAGCTTTCTTT. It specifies CASSYADAPNTEAFF.

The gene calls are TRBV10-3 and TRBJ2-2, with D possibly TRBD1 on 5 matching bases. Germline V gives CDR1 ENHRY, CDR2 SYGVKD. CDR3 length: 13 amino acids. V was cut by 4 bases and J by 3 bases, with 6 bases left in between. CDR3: CAISAQDTGELFF. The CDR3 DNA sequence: TGTGCCATCAGTGCACAGGACACCGGGGAGCTGTTTTTT.

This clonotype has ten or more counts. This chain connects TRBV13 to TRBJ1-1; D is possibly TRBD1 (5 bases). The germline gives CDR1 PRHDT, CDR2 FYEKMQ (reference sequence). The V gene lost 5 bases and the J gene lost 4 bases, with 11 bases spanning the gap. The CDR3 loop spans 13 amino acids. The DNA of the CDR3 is TGTGCCAGCAGCCGAATCGGGGCCACTGAAGCTTTCTTT. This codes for CASSRIGATEAFF.

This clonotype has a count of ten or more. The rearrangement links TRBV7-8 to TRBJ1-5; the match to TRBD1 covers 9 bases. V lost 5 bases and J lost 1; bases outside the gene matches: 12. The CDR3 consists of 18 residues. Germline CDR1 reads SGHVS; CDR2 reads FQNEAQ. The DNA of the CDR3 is TGTGCCAGCAGCCCAGGGGGACAGGGCGTGCGGAGCAATCAGCCCCAGCATTTT. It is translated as CASSPGGQGVRSNQPQHF.

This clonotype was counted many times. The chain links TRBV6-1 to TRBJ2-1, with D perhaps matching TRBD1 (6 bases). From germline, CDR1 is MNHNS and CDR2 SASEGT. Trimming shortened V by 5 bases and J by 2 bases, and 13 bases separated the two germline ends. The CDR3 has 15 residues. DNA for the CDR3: TGTGCCAGCAGTATACGGACAGCGGCCTACAATGAGCAGTTCTTC. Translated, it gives CASSIRTAAYNEQFF.

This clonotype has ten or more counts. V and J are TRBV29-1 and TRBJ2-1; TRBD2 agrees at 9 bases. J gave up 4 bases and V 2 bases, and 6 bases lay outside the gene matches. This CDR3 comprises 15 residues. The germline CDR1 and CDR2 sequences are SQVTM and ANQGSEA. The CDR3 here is CSVEPLAGPYNEQFF. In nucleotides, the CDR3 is TGCAGCGTTGAACCCCTAGCGGGACCTTACAATGAGCAGTTCTTC.

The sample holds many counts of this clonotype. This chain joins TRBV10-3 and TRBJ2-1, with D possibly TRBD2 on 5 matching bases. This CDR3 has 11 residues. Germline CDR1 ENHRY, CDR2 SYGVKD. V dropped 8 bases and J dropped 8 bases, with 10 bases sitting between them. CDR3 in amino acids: CAIGLADEQFF. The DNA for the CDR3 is TGTGCCATCGGGCTAGCCGATGAGCAGTTCTTC.

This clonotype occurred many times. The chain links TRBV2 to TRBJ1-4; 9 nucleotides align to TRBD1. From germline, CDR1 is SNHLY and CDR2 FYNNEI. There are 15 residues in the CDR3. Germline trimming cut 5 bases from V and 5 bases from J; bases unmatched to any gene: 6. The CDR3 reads CASSPPGQGNEKLFF. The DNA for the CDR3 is TGTGCCAGCAGTCCCCCGGGACAGGGAAATGAAAAACTGTTTTTT.

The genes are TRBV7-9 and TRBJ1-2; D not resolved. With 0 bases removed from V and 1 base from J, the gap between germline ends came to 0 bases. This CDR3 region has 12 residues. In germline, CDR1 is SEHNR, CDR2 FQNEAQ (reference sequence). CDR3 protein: CASSLANYGYTF. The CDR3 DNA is TGTGCCAGCAGCTTAGCTAACTATGGCTACACCTTC.

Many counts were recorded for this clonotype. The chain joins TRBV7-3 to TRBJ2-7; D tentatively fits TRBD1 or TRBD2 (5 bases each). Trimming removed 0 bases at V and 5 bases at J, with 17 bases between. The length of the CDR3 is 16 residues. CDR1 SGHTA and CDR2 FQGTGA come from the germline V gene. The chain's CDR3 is CASSLTDHGAADEQYF. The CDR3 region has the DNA TGTGCCAGCAGCTTAACGGATCATGGGGCAGCGGACGAGCAGTACTTC.

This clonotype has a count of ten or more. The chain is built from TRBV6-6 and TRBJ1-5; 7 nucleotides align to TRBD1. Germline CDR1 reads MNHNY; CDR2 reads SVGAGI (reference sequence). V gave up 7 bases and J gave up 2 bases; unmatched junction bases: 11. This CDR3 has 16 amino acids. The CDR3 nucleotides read TGTGCCAGCACCCCAGACAGGGCTGGAGGCAATCAGCCCCAGCATTTT. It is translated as CASTPDRAGGNQPQHF.

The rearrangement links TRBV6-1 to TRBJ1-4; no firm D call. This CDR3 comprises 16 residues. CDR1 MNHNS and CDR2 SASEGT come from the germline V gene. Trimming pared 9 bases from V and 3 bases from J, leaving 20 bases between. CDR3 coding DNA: TGTGCCAGTTCCGGGGAGGCGTACTGGGCTAATGAAAAACTGTTTTTT. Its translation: CASSGEAYWANEKLFF.

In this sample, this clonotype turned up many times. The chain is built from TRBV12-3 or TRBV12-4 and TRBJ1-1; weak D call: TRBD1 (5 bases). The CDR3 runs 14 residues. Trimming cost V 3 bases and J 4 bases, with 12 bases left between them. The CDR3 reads CASSLAGRGTEAFF. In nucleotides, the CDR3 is TGTGCCAGCAGTTTGGCAGGGCGGGGCACTGAAGCTTTCTTT.

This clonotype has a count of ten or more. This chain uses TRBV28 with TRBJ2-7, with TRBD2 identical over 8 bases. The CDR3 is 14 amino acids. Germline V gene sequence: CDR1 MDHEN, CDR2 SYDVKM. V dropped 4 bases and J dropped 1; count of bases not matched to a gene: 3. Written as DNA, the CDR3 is TGTGCCAGCAGTTGGGGGACTAGTTCCTACGAGCAGTACTTC. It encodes CASSWGTSSYEQYF.

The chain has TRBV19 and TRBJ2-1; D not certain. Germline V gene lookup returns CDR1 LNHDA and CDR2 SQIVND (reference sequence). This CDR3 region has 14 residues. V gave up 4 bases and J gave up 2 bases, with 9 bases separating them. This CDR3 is CASSRELTYNEQFF. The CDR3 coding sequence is TGTGCCAGTAGTAGGGAATTAACCTACAATGAGCAGTTCTTC. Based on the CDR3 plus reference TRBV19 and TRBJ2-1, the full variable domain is DGGITQSPKYLFRKEGQNVTLSCEQNLNHDAMYWYRQDPGQGLRLIYYSQIVNDFQKGDIAEGYSVSREKKESFPLTVTSAQKNPTAFYLCASSRELTYNEQFFGPGTRLTVL.

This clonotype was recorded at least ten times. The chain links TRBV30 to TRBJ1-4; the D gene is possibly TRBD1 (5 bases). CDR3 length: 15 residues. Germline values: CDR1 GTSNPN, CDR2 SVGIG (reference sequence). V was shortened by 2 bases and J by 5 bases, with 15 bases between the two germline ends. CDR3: CAWSIDSHRNEKLFF. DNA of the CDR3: TGTGCCTGGAGTATAGACAGCCACCGAAATGAAAAACTGTTTTTT.

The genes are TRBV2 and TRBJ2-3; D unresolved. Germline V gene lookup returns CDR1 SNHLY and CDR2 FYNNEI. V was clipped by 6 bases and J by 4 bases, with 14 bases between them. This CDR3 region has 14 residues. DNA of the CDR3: TGTGCCAGCAGACCGACCACTGGCGCAGATACGCAGTATTTT. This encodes CASRPTTGADTQYF.